This entry features one TCR beta chain sequence. Treatment noted: about 20 received Ad26.COV2.S at low or high dose, single or two shots; five or six received placebo; per-sample allocation not given. Day 63 following the first vaccine or placebo injection was when the samples were taken. Repertoires were generated with immunoSEQ multiplex PCR, while TCRdb's copy carries only in-frame clones and drops some. The repertoire holds fewer than 500,000 clones, with nearly 90% as singletons. This sample was included in a study of Ad26.COV2.S vaccination and SARS-CoV-2 variants. The junction had 21 bases not matched to a gene; V was cut back by 4 bases and J by 9 bases. The germline V gene encodes CDR1 SNHLY and CDR2 FYNNEI. This CDR3 spans 18 amino acids.

The chain uses TRBV2 and TRBJ2-1, with 7 bases that match TRBD2. The clonotype comes from a person between 18 and 59 years old who received the Ad26.COV2.S COVID-19 vaccine or a placebo. The material was peripheral blood, obtained in a trial of Ad26.COV2.S vaccine versus placebo. The CDR3 is CASSVEGTIIKSRPEQFF. Written as DNA, the CDR3 is TGTGCCAGCAGTGTCGAAGGGACTATTATTAAGTCTAGACCTGAGCAGTTCTTC.